The 20 T cell receptor beta chains listed next were all sequenced from one sample in a study of blood T cell repertoires in COVID-19. Assay: immunoSEQ multiplex PCR; the TCRdb copy retains only in-frame clones and omits some. The sample comprises 5,500 to 7,500 clones, approximately 85% of which are singletons, and 22% rests with the top ten. The sequencing input was peripheral blood. Source of these receptors: a human donor in a cohort sampled during active COVID-19.

The chain links TRBV4-1 to TRBJ1-1; no definite D call. V shed 0 bases and J shed 0 bases, with 11 bases lying between them. The CDR3 sequence is 16 residues long. The germline V gene encodes CDR1 MGHRA and CDR2 YSYEKL. Written as DNA, the CDR3 is TGCGCCAGCAGCCAAGATCCGGGAAGGGTGAACACTGAAGCTTTCTTT. This translates into CASSQDPGRVNTEAFF.

The chain links TRBV23-1 to TRBJ2-5; 9 bases align to TRBD1. TRBV23-1 has ORF status, its function being uncertain. CDR3 size: 15 residues. Losses at the gene ends were 2 bases for V and 5 bases for J; bases not matched to a gene: 6. CDR3 region: CASSQGQGPMETQYF. CDR3 bases: TGCGCCAGCAGTCAAGGACAGGGGCCGATGGAGACCCAGTACTTC.

This chain links TRBV7-9 with TRBJ2-2; D unresolved. Trimming took off 5 bases at V and 1 base at J, with 11 bases between the two ends. Germline assignment: CDR1 SEHNR and CDR2 FQNEAQ (reference sequence). The CDR3 extends over 15 amino acids. The CDR3 reads CASSPLTMNTGELFF. The CDR3 DNA reads as TGTGCCAGCAGCCCATTGACAATGAACACCGGGGAGCTGTTTTTT.

The chain uses TRBV27 and TRBJ2-5; D uncertain. CDR3 length equals 17 residues. Germline lookup yields CDR1 MNHEY and CDR2 SMNVEV (reference sequence). Trimming removed 0 bases at V and 2 bases at J, with 16 bases between. The CDR3 DNA reads TGTGCCAGCAGTTTATCGGGTTTTCCTGGGCCACAAGAGACCCAGTACTTC. Its protein product is CASSLSGFPGPQETQYF.

V is TRBV6-5 and J is TRBJ2-5; D call uncertain. V was trimmed by 2 bases and J by 5 bases, leaving 3 bases between them. CDR3 length: 11 amino acids. Germline V gene sequence: CDR1 MNHEY, CDR2 SVGAGI. CDR3 protein: CASSYGETQYF. CDR3 sequence (DNA): TGTGCCAGCAGTTACGGCGAGACCCAGTACTTC.

The chain is built from TRBV27 and TRBJ2-7, with 10 bases that match TRBD1. The CDR3 consists of 13 residues. With V trimmed by 8 bases and J by 2 bases, 3 bases remained unmatched. CDR1 is MNHEY and CDR2 is SMNVEV in the germline V gene (reference sequence). The CDR3 nucleotides are TGTGCCAGCGCCGGGACAGGGGCCTACGAGCAGTACTTC. This translates into CASAGTGAYEQYF.

The genes are TRBV5-1 and TRBJ2-3; D possibly corresponds to TRBD1 (6 bases). The CDR3 covers 15 residues. Germline assignment: CDR1 SGHRS and CDR2 YFSETQ. V lost 6 bases to trimming and J lost 1 base, with 15 bases between them. The CDR3 is CASMRGTPRTDTQYF. The CDR3 DNA reads as TGCGCCAGCATGCGAGGGACACCCCGCACAGATACGCAGTATTTT.

The J gene is TRBJ2-7, the V gene TRBV20-1; 8 bases fit TRBD1. The junction had 5 bases not matched to a gene; V was cut back by 3 bases and J by 4 bases. The CDR3 totals 13 residues. Per germline, CDR1 DFQATT and CDR2 SNEGSKA (reference sequence). CDR3 DNA sequence: TGCAGTGCTAGTGGCAGGGGGCGGTACGAGCAGTACTTC. Protein sequence: CSASGRGRYEQYF.

The table lists this clone with a count of one. The V and J genes are TRBV28 and TRBJ2-3, with 13 bases fitting TRBD2. In germline, CDR1 is MDHEN, CDR2 SYDVKM. The trim removed 5 bases at V and 3 bases at J, leaving 8 bases unmatched. CDR3 length: 17 amino acids. CDR3 nucleotides: TGTGCCAGCAGTCCACTCAGGACTAGCGGGAGAACAGATACGCAGTATTTT. Residues: CASSPLRTSGRTDTQYF. The whole variable domain, filled in from reference TRBV28 and TRBJ2-3, reads DVKVTQSSRYLVKRTGEKVFLECVQDMDHENMFWYRQDPGLGLRLIYFSYDVKMKEKGDIPEGYSVSREKKERFSLILESASTNQTSMYLCASSPLRTSGRTDTQYFGPGTRLTVL.

The rearrangement uses TRBV11-3 and TRBJ2-3; 8 nucleotides match TRBD1. V dropped 5 bases and J dropped 0; count of bases not matched to a gene: 4. Looked up from germline, CDR1 is SGHNT and CDR2 is YENEEA. The CDR3 is 15 amino acids. DNA for the CDR3: TGTGCCAGCAGCAAGCGACAGGGGAGCACAGATACGCAGTATTTT. Its translation: CASSKRQGSTDTQYF.

This clone was recorded once. The DNA for the CDR3 is TGTGCCGGACAGGCCGATAATTCACCCCTCCACTTT. Translation: CAGQADNSPLHF. The chain carries TRBV7-9 and TRBJ1-6, with TRBD1 identical over 7 bases. CDR1 and CDR2 from the germline V gene are SEHNR and FQNEAQ (reference sequence). The CDR3 spans 12 residues. V shed 11 bases and J 5 bases; nucleotides not matched to a gene: 3.

CDR3 in amino acids: CASSHGLAGGSDTQYF. The DNA of the CDR3 is TGCGCCAGCAGCCATGGACTAGCGGGAGGATCAGATACGCAGTATTTT. The chain couples TRBV4-1 to TRBJ2-3, with TRBD2 matching over 14 bases. This CDR3 comprises 16 residues. Germline-derived CDR1 and CDR2 are MGHRA and YSYEKL. The V and J ends lost 3 bases and 4 bases, in that order; junction bases with no gene match: 3.

The chain links TRBV5-4 to TRBJ2-3; D perhaps matches TRBD1 (6 bases). Looked up from germline, CDR1 is SGHNT and CDR2 is YYREEE (reference sequence). The CDR3 is 13 residues long. V lost 5 bases and J 1 base, leaving 8 bases between the germline ends. The CDR3 spells CASSWTGTDTQYF. CDR3 in DNA: TGTGCCAGCAGTTGGACAGGCACAGATACGCAGTATTTT. Full variable domain (outside the CDR3, taken from reference TRBV5-4 and TRBJ2-3): ETGVTQSPTHLIKTRGQQVTLRCSSQSGHNTVSWYQQALGQGPQFIFQYYREEENGRGNFPPRFSGLQFPNYSSELNVNALELDDSALYLCASSWTGTDTQYFGPGTRLTVL.

This chain uses TRBV7-9 with TRBJ2-4; D perhaps matches TRBD2 (5 bases). Germline V gene data show CDR1 as SEHNR and CDR2 as FQNEAQ (reference sequence). CDR3 size: 14 residues. Deletions cut 1 base from V and 6 bases from J, with 10 bases between. CDR3 sequence reads: CASSLDKEGNIQYF. Written as DNA, the CDR3 is TGTGCCAGCAGCTTAGATAAAGAGGGAAACATTCAGTACTTC.

The chain carries TRBV5-1 and TRBJ2-5; 13 nucleotides line up with TRBD2. With V trimmed by 8 bases and J by 5 bases, 6 bases remained unmatched. This CDR3 region has 14 residues. Germline assignment: CDR1 SGHRS and CDR2 YFSETQ. The CDR3 here is CASTSGRASETQYF. The CDR3 bases are TGCGCCAGTACTAGCGGGAGGGCCAGTGAGACCCAGTACTTC.

This rearrangement joins TRBV20-1 to TRBJ2-5, with 7 bases identical to TRBD1. J lost 2 bases, V lost 3 bases, and 9 bases had no gene match. The CDR3 is made up of 15 amino acids. CDR1 is DFQATT and CDR2 is SNEGSKA in the germline V gene (reference sequence). The CDR3 DNA sequence: TGCAGTGCTAGTTCCTCGGGACAGTTACAAGAGACCCAGTACTTC. It codes for CSASSSGQLQETQYF.

This clone qualifies as hyperexpanded (1% or more). The chain carries TRBV5-6 and TRBJ1-6, with 9 nucleotides matching TRBD1. The length of the CDR3 is 15 residues. The germline V gene has CDR1 SGHDT and CDR2 YYEEEE. With 3 bases clipped from V and 6 bases from J, the junction kept 4 bases outside the gene matches. The CDR3 DNA is TGTGCCAGCAGCTGGGACAGGGTACTTAATTCACCCCTCCACTTT. It is translated as CASSWDRVLNSPLHF.

This rearrangement joins TRBV6-2 or TRBV6-3 to TRBJ2-5; D is perhaps TRBD1 (6 bases). V was trimmed by 4 bases and J by 9 bases, leaving 18 bases between them. CDR3 length: 14 residues. Germline V lookup: CDR1 MNHEY, CDR2 SVGEGT. In DNA, the CDR3 is TGTGCCAGCAGTTCAGCAGGGGCCGCGTGGGCCCAGTACTTC. It encodes CASSSAGAAWAQYF.

The chain carries TRBV3-1 (or the pseudogene TRBV3-2) and TRBJ2-5; TRBD1 agrees at 8 bases. The V gene end was trimmed by 4 bases and the J gene end by 1 base; junction bases not matched to a gene: 2. The CDR3 sequence is 14 residues long. Germline assignment: CDR1 LGHDT and CDR2 YNNKEL (reference sequence). CDR3 nucleotide sequence: TGTGCCAGCAGCCGCACAGGGGGCCAAGAGACCCAGTACTTC. Translated: CASSRTGGQETQYF.

The rearrangement joins TRBV5-4 to TRBJ1-4; TRBD1 matches 7 bases. V trimming: 3 bases; J trimming: 5 bases; junction bases outside the gene matches: 4. The length of the CDR3 is 14 residues. The germline gives CDR1 SGHNT, CDR2 YYREEE (reference sequence). CDR3 bases: TGTGCCAGCAGCTCGAGACAGGGCAATGAAAAACTGTTTTTT. It specifies CASSSRQGNEKLFF.